This is a list of T cell receptor beta chains from one sample in a study of CD4 T cells in relation to SARS-CoV-2 and coronaviruses. TCRdb keeps only in-frame clones here, not all; method: immunoSEQ multiplex PCR. The table has 60,000 to 75,000 clones, approximately 93% seen once. The sequencing input was naive CD4+ T cells from PBMCs. Every receptor here comes from a human donor in good health. The CDR3 runs from the conserved cysteine through the conserved F or W. The D gene is left open where the match is weak. Rows give clone size only sometimes, using once, few, many, or a class for an expanded clone.

cdr3_aa: CAISESAQGSTYNEQFF
cdr3_nt: TGTGCCATCAGTGAGTCGGCGCAGGGAAGTACCTACAATGAGCAGTTCTTC
d_call: NA
v_call: TRBV10-3
clone_size: NA
j_call: TRBJ2-1

cdr3_aa: CASSLGRRGGSKQYF
cdr3_nt: TGTGCCAGCAGTTTAGGGAGGCGCGGGGGATCTAAGCAGTATTTT
d_call: TRBD2
v_call: TRBV27
clone_size: once
j_call: TRBJ2-3

cdr3_aa: CASQRGNYGYTF
cdr3_nt: TGTGCCAGTCAGCGGGGTAACTATGGCTACACCTTC
d_call: NA
v_call: TRBV19
clone_size: NA
j_call: TRBJ1-2

cdr3_aa: CASSSGQGDRPQHF
cdr3_nt: TGTGCCAGCAGCTCGGGACAGGGCGACAGGCCCCAGCATTTT
d_call: TRBD1
v_call: TRBV7-2
clone_size: NA
j_call: TRBJ1-5

cdr3_aa: CASSPNRGSGNEQFF
cdr3_nt: TGTGCCAGCAGCCCGAACAGGGGAAGTGGGAATGAGCAGTTCTTC
d_call: TRBD1
v_call: TRBV7-3
clone_size: once
j_call: TRBJ2-1

cdr3_aa: CASSRLQGLEQYF
cdr3_nt: TGCGCCAGCAGCCGATTACAGGGTCTCGAGCAGTACTTC
d_call: NA
v_call: TRBV4-3
clone_size: once
j_call: TRBJ2-7

cdr3_aa: CASSPDSWDEQYF
cdr3_nt: TGTGCCAGCAGCCCGGACAGTTGGGACGAGCAGTACTTC
d_call: NA
v_call: TRBV5-6
clone_size: NA
j_call: TRBJ2-7

cdr3_aa: CASSLYRRSIQPQHF
cdr3_nt: TGTGCCAGCAGTTTATACAGAAGGTCCATCCAGCCCCAGCATTTT
d_call: NA
v_call: TRBV28
clone_size: NA
j_call: TRBJ1-5

cdr3_aa: CAIRRGLEGGEKLFF
cdr3_nt: TGTGCCATCAGGAGGGGGCTCGAAGGGGGTGAAAAACTGTTTTTT
d_call: TRBD1
v_call: TRBV10-3
clone_size: NA
j_call: TRBJ1-4

cdr3_aa: CASSRDRGHEQYF
cdr3_nt: TGTGCCAGCAGTAGGGACAGGGGGCACGAGCAGTACTTC
d_call: TRBD1
v_call: TRBV6-5
clone_size: once
j_call: TRBJ2-7

cdr3_aa: CAWSVRGTNRYEQYF
cdr3_nt: TGTGCCTGGAGTGTACGGGGGACCAATCGCTACGAGCAGTACTTC
d_call: NA
v_call: TRBV30
clone_size: NA
j_call: TRBJ2-7

cdr3_aa: CASNRAAEAFF
cdr3_nt: TGTGCCAGCAACAGGGCCGCTGAAGCTTTCTTT
d_call: NA
v_call: TRBV2
clone_size: NA
j_call: TRBJ1-1

cdr3_aa: CASSTGARGSGNTIYF
cdr3_nt: TGCGCCAGCAGCACCGGCGCCCGAGGCTCTGGAAACACCATATATTTT
d_call: NA
v_call: TRBV5-1
clone_size: NA
j_call: TRBJ1-3

cdr3_aa: CASSDGGIGELFF
cdr3_nt: TGTGCCAGCAGTGATGGGGGTATCGGGGAGCTGTTTTTT
d_call: NA
v_call: TRBV6-1
clone_size: NA
j_call: TRBJ2-2

cdr3_aa: CASSQDSREAFF
cdr3_nt: TGTGCCAGCAGCCAAGATTCGAGGGAAGCTTTCTTT
d_call: NA
v_call: TRBV3-1/TRBV3-2
clone_size: NA
j_call: TRBJ1-1

cdr3_aa: CASRRGAVSSYEQYF
cdr3_nt: TGTGCCAGCAGGAGGGGGGCAGTGAGCTCCTACGAGCAGTACTTC
d_call: NA
v_call: TRBV2
clone_size: NA
j_call: TRBJ2-7

cdr3_aa: CASSQEGRGPLYEQYF
cdr3_nt: TGCGCCAGCAGCCAAGAAGGCAGGGGGCCCCTCTACGAGCAGTACTTC
d_call: TRBD1
v_call: TRBV4-3
clone_size: NA
j_call: TRBJ2-7

cdr3_aa: CASSQDSGSFSYEQYF
cdr3_nt: TGTGCCAGCAGCCAAGATTCCGGGTCGTTCTCCTACGAGCAGTACTTC
d_call: NA
v_call: TRBV3-1/TRBV3-2
clone_size: NA
j_call: TRBJ2-7

cdr3_aa: CASSHTNDRGLKMGLPEAFF
cdr3_nt: TGTGCCAGCAGCCATACCAACGACAGGGGCCTAAAGATGGGGCTCCCTGAAGCTTTCTTT
d_call: TRBD1
v_call: TRBV4-2
clone_size: NA
j_call: TRBJ1-1

cdr3_aa: CASSAQENEKLFF
cdr3_nt: TGTGCCAGCAGCGCACAGGAAAATGAAAAACTGTTTTTT
d_call: NA
v_call: TRBV7-9
clone_size: NA
j_call: TRBJ1-4

cdr3_aa: CASSITGGSYEQYF
cdr3_nt: TGCGCCAGCAGCATTACAGGGGGCTCCTACGAGCAGTACTTC
d_call: TRBD1
v_call: TRBV5-1
clone_size: NA
j_call: TRBJ2-7

cdr3_aa: CASSWDSNQPQHF
cdr3_nt: TGCGCCAGCAGTTGGGATAGCAATCAGCCCCAGCATTTT
d_call: NA
v_call: TRBV4-3
clone_size: NA
j_call: TRBJ1-5

cdr3_aa: CASSGEALGAETQYF
cdr3_nt: TGTGCCAGCAGTGGGGAGGCCCTGGGGGCAGAGACCCAGTACTTC
d_call: NA
v_call: TRBV2
clone_size: once
j_call: TRBJ2-5

cdr3_aa: CASSQQANYGYTF
cdr3_nt: TGTGCCAGCAGCCAGCAAGCTAACTATGGCTACACCTTC
d_call: NA
v_call: TRBV3-1/TRBV3-2
clone_size: few
j_call: TRBJ1-2

cdr3_aa: CASSQDGADTQYF
cdr3_nt: TGCGCCAGCAGCCAAGACGGTGCAGATACGCAGTATTTT
d_call: NA
v_call: TRBV4-1
clone_size: NA
j_call: TRBJ2-3

cdr3_aa: CAISGTASSTDTQYF
cdr3_nt: TGTGCCATCAGTGGAACAGCGTCTAGCACAGATACGCAGTATTTT
d_call: NA
v_call: TRBV10-3
clone_size: NA
j_call: TRBJ2-3

cdr3_aa: CAWRPRGNTEAFF
cdr3_nt: TGTGCCTGGAGGCCCCGGGGAAACACTGAAGCTTTCTTT
d_call: NA
v_call: TRBV30
clone_size: NA
j_call: TRBJ1-1

cdr3_aa: CASKTSGITDTQYF
cdr3_nt: TGTGCCAGTAAGACTAGCGGGATCACAGATACGCAGTATTTT
d_call: TRBD2
v_call: TRBV2
clone_size: NA
j_call: TRBJ2-3

cdr3_aa: CASSPGTGADYGYTF
cdr3_nt: TGTGCCAGCAGTCCCGGGACAGGGGCAGACTATGGCTACACCTTC
d_call: TRBD1
v_call: TRBV28
clone_size: NA
j_call: TRBJ1-2

cdr3_aa: CASSFQGGQETQYF
cdr3_nt: TGCGCCAGCAGCTTCCAGGGTGGGCAAGAGACCCAGTACTTC
d_call: NA
v_call: TRBV5-1
clone_size: NA
j_call: TRBJ2-5

cdr3_aa: CASSGLGSLNTGELFF
cdr3_nt: TGTGCCAGCAGTGGGCTAGGGTCACTGAACACCGGGGAGCTGTTTTTT
d_call: NA
v_call: TRBV27
clone_size: NA
j_call: TRBJ2-2

cdr3_aa: CASSAGTAQETQYF
cdr3_nt: TGCGCCAGCAGCGCGGGGACAGCTCAAGAGACCCAGTACTTC
d_call: NA
v_call: TRBV5-1
clone_size: once
j_call: TRBJ2-5

cdr3_aa: CASSVSGRSREKLFF
cdr3_nt: TGTGCCAGCAGCGTATCAGGGAGGAGTAGGGAAAAACTGTTTTTT
d_call: NA
v_call: TRBV9
clone_size: NA
j_call: TRBJ1-4

cdr3_aa: CASSFGLQPQHF
cdr3_nt: TGTGCCAGCAGTTTCGGGCTTCAGCCCCAGCATTTT
d_call: NA
v_call: TRBV28
clone_size: once
j_call: TRBJ1-5

cdr3_aa: CASSLANQPQHF
cdr3_nt: TGTGCCAGCAGTTTGGCCAATCAGCCCCAGCATTTT
d_call: NA
v_call: TRBV28
clone_size: NA
j_call: TRBJ1-5

cdr3_aa: CATSRDAQGLGGELFF
cdr3_nt: TGTGCCACCAGCAGAGATGCGCAGGGGCTTGGCGGGGAGCTGTTTTTT
d_call: NA
v_call: TRBV15
clone_size: NA
j_call: TRBJ2-2

cdr3_aa: CASSHEGPGRNEQFF
cdr3_nt: TGCGCCAGCAGCCATGAGGGCCCCGGCCGCAATGAGCAGTTCTTC
d_call: NA
v_call: TRBV4-3
clone_size: few
j_call: TRBJ2-1

cdr3_aa: CASSPTAGEGEQYF
cdr3_nt: TGTGCCAGCTCACCCACGGCGGGAGAAGGGGAGCAGTACTTC
d_call: TRBD2
v_call: TRBV18
clone_size: NA
j_call: TRBJ2-7

cdr3_aa: CASSSPGTADETQYF
cdr3_nt: TGTGCCAGCAGTTCCCCCGGGACGGCAGACGAGACCCAGTACTTC
d_call: NA
v_call: TRBV27
clone_size: NA
j_call: TRBJ2-5

cdr3_aa: CASSLDGGGYTF
cdr3_nt: TGTGCCAGCAGCTTGGACGGTGGAGGCTACACCTTC
d_call: NA
v_call: TRBV5-4
clone_size: NA
j_call: TRBJ1-2

cdr3_aa: CASSLNYEQYF
cdr3_nt: TGTGCCAGCAGCCTAAACTACGAGCAGTACTTC
d_call: NA
v_call: TRBV3-1/TRBV3-2
clone_size: NA
j_call: TRBJ2-7

cdr3_aa: CASSLGSVRTNTGELFF
cdr3_nt: TGCGCCAGCAGCTTGGGAAGTGTCAGGACGAACACCGGGGAGCTGTTTTTT
d_call: NA
v_call: TRBV5-1
clone_size: NA
j_call: TRBJ2-2

cdr3_aa: CASSLAKAGDTEAFF
cdr3_nt: TGTGCCAGCAGCTTAGCAAAAGCGGGGGACACTGAAGCTTTCTTT
d_call: NA
v_call: TRBV7-9
clone_size: few
j_call: TRBJ1-1

cdr3_aa: CASSNQRNEKLFF
cdr3_nt: TGTGCCAGTAGTAACCAGAGAAATGAAAAACTGTTTTTT
d_call: NA
v_call: TRBV19
clone_size: NA
j_call: TRBJ1-4

cdr3_aa: CASSQFSGVEYEQYF
cdr3_nt: TGCGCCAGCAGCCAATTCTCAGGGGTCGAATACGAGCAGTACTTC
d_call: NA
v_call: TRBV4-3
clone_size: NA
j_call: TRBJ2-7

cdr3_aa: CASSSTGTDTQYF
cdr3_nt: TGTGCCAGCTCCTCGACAGGAACAGATACGCAGTATTTT
d_call: NA
v_call: TRBV7-3
clone_size: once
j_call: TRBJ2-3

cdr3_aa: CATSDPKTSGIYF
cdr3_nt: TGTGCCACCAGTGACCCGAAGACTAGCGGAATTTACTTC
d_call: TRBD2
v_call: TRBV24-1
clone_size: NA
j_call: TRBJ2-5

cdr3_aa: CAWSVRFGAGLEQYF
cdr3_nt: NA
d_call: NA
v_call: TRBV30
clone_size: NA
j_call: TRBJ2-7

cdr3_aa: CASSLTSTPYEQYF
cdr3_nt: TGTGCCAGCAGCCTGACTAGCACACCCTACGAGCAGTACTTC
d_call: TRBD2
v_call: TRBV5-4
clone_size: NA
j_call: TRBJ2-7

cdr3_aa: CASSVGLRNTEAFF
cdr3_nt: TGTGCCAGCAGCGTAGGACTTCGGAACACTGAAGCTTTCTTT
d_call: NA
v_call: TRBV9
clone_size: NA
j_call: TRBJ1-1

cdr3_aa: CASSPGHRGEKLFF
cdr3_nt: TGTGCCAGCTCACCGGGACATAGAGGGGAAAAACTGTTTTTT
d_call: NA
v_call: TRBV18
clone_size: NA
j_call: TRBJ1-4

cdr3_aa: CASSLGGQGNTEAFF
cdr3_nt: TGCGCCAGCAGCTTGGGGGGACAGGGAAACACTGAAGCTTTCTTT
d_call: TRBD1
v_call: TRBV5-1
clone_size: NA
j_call: TRBJ1-1

cdr3_aa: CASSPSGEVAGELFF
cdr3_nt: TGTGCCAGCAGCCCCAGCGGGGAAGTGGCCGGGGAGCTGTTTTTT
d_call: TRBD2
v_call: TRBV7-6
clone_size: NA
j_call: TRBJ2-2

cdr3_aa: CASRQGLAKNIQYF
cdr3_nt: TGTGCCAGCAGACAGGGGTTAGCCAAAAACATTCAGTACTTC
d_call: TRBD1
v_call: TRBV28
clone_size: once
j_call: TRBJ2-4

cdr3_aa: CASSVPEYAGSGNTIYF
cdr3_nt: TGTGCCAGTAGTGTTCCGGAATATGCAGGGTCTGGAAACACCATATATTTT
d_call: NA
v_call: TRBV19
clone_size: NA
j_call: TRBJ1-3

cdr3_aa: CASSVRQYQETQYF
cdr3_nt: TGTGCCAGCAGCGTCCGACAGTACCAAGAGACCCAGTACTTC
d_call: NA
v_call: TRBV5-4
clone_size: once
j_call: TRBJ2-5

cdr3_aa: CATSDPRREGGEQFF
cdr3_nt: TGTGCCACCAGTGACCCGAGGAGGGAGGGCGGTGAGCAGTTCTTC
d_call: TRBD2
v_call: TRBV24-1
clone_size: NA
j_call: TRBJ2-1

cdr3_aa: CASSPQHGGETQYF
cdr3_nt: TGTGCCAGCTCACCGCAACACGGAGGGGAGACCCAGTACTTC
d_call: NA
v_call: TRBV18
clone_size: NA
j_call: TRBJ2-5

cdr3_aa: CASITDGGAEAFF
cdr3_nt: TGTGCCAGTATAACCGACGGTGGGGCCGAAGCTTTCTTT
d_call: NA
v_call: TRBV19
clone_size: NA
j_call: TRBJ1-1

cdr3_aa: CASSALHRYTEAFF
cdr3_nt: TGTGCCAGCAGTGCATTACACAGATACACTGAAGCTTTCTTT
d_call: NA
v_call: TRBV28
clone_size: NA
j_call: TRBJ1-1